A single sample gave rise to the 17 T cell receptor beta chains below, sequenced in a study of T cell responses to AZD1222 COVID-19 vaccine. Using immunoSEQ multiplex PCR, the repertoire was profiled, and TCRdb retains in-frame clones only, with some absent. This table holds about 55,000 clones, roughly 87% found once. Here the sequenced sample was peripheral blood, taken on day 0 of AZD1222 vaccination. The source of these receptors is an adult in good health.

The V call is TRBV5-4, the J call TRBJ2-1; possible D gene TRBD1, 5 bases. CDR3 size: 14 residues. The germline V and J ends were trimmed by 2 bases and 6 bases, with 12 bases remaining between them. Germline V gene lookup returns CDR1 SGHNT and CDR2 YYREEE (reference sequence). The DNA for the CDR3 is TGTGCCAGCAGCTTCGGGCAGGGCGGCAATGAGCAGTTCTTC. It translates to CASSFGQGGNEQFF. Combining the CDR3 with reference TRBV5-4 and TRBJ2-1 gives the whole variable domain ETGVTQSPTHLIKTRGQQVTLRCSSQSGHNTVSWYQQALGQGPQFIFQYYREEENGRGNFPPRFSGLQFPNYSSELNVNALELDDSALYLCASSFGQGGNEQFFGPGTRLTVL.

The rearrangement joins TRBV4-1 to TRBJ1-1; D possibly corresponds to TRBD1 (5 bases). Germline-derived CDR1 and CDR2 are MGHRA and YSYEKL. The V end was cut by 3 bases, the J end by 1 base, with 12 bases between. There are 15 residues in the CDR3. CDR3 nucleotides: TGCGCCAGCAGCCATTTGGGGACGGCGAACACTGAAGCTTTCTTT. Translation gives CASSHLGTANTEAFF.

The chain joins TRBV7-9 to TRBJ2-3, with TRBD1 matching over 10 bases. Unmatched junction bases numbered 3, after V lost 3 bases and J lost 0 bases. The CDR3 sequence is 16 residues long. Germline CDR1 SEHNR, CDR2 FQNEAQ (reference sequence). This chain's CDR3 is CASSFGDRGSTDTQYF. In nucleotides, the CDR3 is TGTGCCAGCAGCTTTGGGGACAGGGGAAGCACAGATACGCAGTATTTT.

The chain has TRBV5-1 and TRBJ1-4, with TRBD1 identical over 8 bases. J lost 4 bases, V lost 4 bases, and 6 bases had no gene match. In germline, CDR1 is SGHRS, CDR2 YFSETQ. The CDR3 is 15 amino acids. The DNA for the CDR3 is TGCGCCAGCAGCACCGGACAGGGCGGTAATGAAAAACTGTTTTTT. Protein: CASSTGQGGNEKLFF.

This clone has just one count. V usage is TRBV5-1 and J usage is TRBJ2-2; D is perhaps TRBD1 (5 bases). This CDR3 contains 15 residues. Trimming pared 4 bases from V and 0 bases from J, leaving 10 bases between. Germline-derived CDR1 and CDR2 are SGHRS and YFSETQ. The CDR3 reads CASSPRTTNTGELFF. CDR3 sequence (DNA): TGCGCCAGCAGCCCCAGGACAACGAACACCGGGGAGCTGTTTTTT. Variable domain in full (rest from reference TRBV5-1 and TRBJ2-2): KAGVTQTPRYLIKTRGQQVTLSCSPISGHRSVSWYQQTPGQGLQFLFEYFSETQRNKGNFPGRFSGRQFSNSRSEMNVSTLELGDSALYLCASSPRTTNTGELFFGEGSRLTVL.

This clone was seen just once. The chain recombines TRBV6-5 with TRBJ2-5; D is unclear. CDR3 length: 14 amino acids. Trimming removed 6 bases at V and 5 bases at J, with 16 bases between. CDR1 and CDR2 from the germline V gene are MNHEY and SVGAGI. The CDR3 loop reads CASSSRLPRETQYF. DNA of the CDR3: TGTGCCAGCAGCTCCCGCCTCCCCCGGGAGACCCAGTACTTC.

CDR3 bases: TGTGCCAGCAGCTTGGCGGTCCGGGGCTCCTACAATGAGCAGTTCTTC. Amino acids: CASSLAVRGSYNEQFF. The V gene is TRBV5-6, the J gene TRBJ2-1; D is possibly TRBD2 (5 bases). This CDR3 spans 16 amino acids. Germline loops: CDR1 SGHDT, CDR2 YYEEEE. Trimming removed 0 bases at V and 0 bases at J, with 10 bases between. Supplemented by reference TRBV5-6 and TRBJ2-1, the full variable domain reads DAGVTQSPTHLIKTRGQQVTLRCSPKSGHDTVSWYQQALGQGPQFIFQYYEEEERQRGNFPDRFSGHQFPNYSSELNVNALLLGDSALYLCASSLAVRGSYNEQFFGPGTRLTVL.

This chain joins TRBV20-1 and TRBJ2-7; possibly TRBD2 for D (5 bases). Germline CDR1 reads DFQATT; CDR2 reads SNEGSKA (reference sequence). The CDR3 loop spans 13 amino acids. Trimming stripped 3 bases from V and 6 bases from J, with 15 bases between. CDR3 DNA: TGCAGTGCTAGTCTAGGAAGCGGAGGCGAGCAGTACTTC. It is translated as CSASLGSGGEQYF.

CDR3 in DNA: TGCGCCAGCAGCTCAGAGACTAGCGGATGGACCTACGAGCAGTACTTC. It yields the protein CASSSETSGWTYEQYF. The chain uses TRBV5-1 and TRBJ2-7, with TRBD2 identical over 9 bases. Germline trimming cut 3 bases from V and 2 bases from J; bases unmatched to any gene: 9. The germline V gene has CDR1 SGHRS and CDR2 YFSETQ. The CDR3 is made up of 16 amino acids.

The rearrangement joins TRBV6-5 to TRBJ1-2; the match to TRBD1 covers 7 bases. The V gene's germline CDR1 is MNHEY and CDR2 SVGAGI. V gave up 4 bases and J gave up 7 bases; unmatched junction bases: 12. This CDR3 region has 15 residues. Written as DNA, the CDR3 is TGTGCCAGCAGTTTCTCCTACAGGGGTTCGGGTGGCTACACCTTC. It encodes CASSFSYRGSGGYTF.

V gene TRBV9 combines with J gene TRBJ1-3; 7 positions match TRBD1. The CDR3 sequence is 15 residues long. Germline V gene lookup returns CDR1 SGDLS and CDR2 YYNGEE. V was pared by 2 bases and J by 4 bases, with 6 bases of the junction left unmatched. The CDR3 sequence is CASSVQGTAGNTIYF. The CDR3 DNA is TGTGCCAGCAGCGTCCAAGGGACAGCCGGAAACACCATATATTTT.

The V and J genes are TRBV7-6 and TRBJ1-1, with D possibly being TRBD1 (5 bases). The CDR3 is 15 amino acids. CDR1 is SGHVS and CDR2 is FNYEAQ in the germline V gene. V gave up 5 bases and J gave up 0 bases, with 13 bases separating them. CDR3 residues: CASSPSEGMNTEAFF. The CDR3 bases are TGTGCCAGCAGCCCATCGGAGGGGATGAACACTGAAGCTTTCTTT.

This sequence joins TRBV7-8 and TRBJ2-5; TRBD1 matches at 9 bases. The CDR3 sequence is 15 residues long. Germline CDR1 SGHVS, CDR2 FQNEAQ. J was trimmed by 4 bases and V by 2 bases; bases with no gene match: 5. The chain's CDR3 is CASSLTGTGRETQYF. In DNA form, the CDR3 reads TGTGCCAGCAGCTTAACCGGGACAGGGAGAGAGACCCAGTACTTC.

The V call is TRBV24-1, the J call TRBJ2-3, with 15 positions matching TRBD2. This CDR3 has 17 residues. In germline, CDR1 is KGHDR, CDR2 SFDVKD. After removal of 1 base from V and 6 bases from J, the junction contained 4 bases not matched to a gene. The CDR3 DNA is TGTGCCACCAGTGATTTAGGACTAGCGGGGGGGCCGGATACGCAGTATTTT. Residues: CATSDLGLAGGPDTQYF.

This clone came up once. V is TRBV6-9 and J is TRBJ2-7, with a possible D match to TRBD2 (6 bases). V was trimmed by 2 bases and J by 0 bases, leaving 14 bases between them. This CDR3 has 16 residues. Germline CDR1 reads MNHGY; CDR2 reads SVAAGI. The CDR3 sequence: CASSYPRSSGSYEQYF. CDR3 DNA: TGTGCCAGCAGTTATCCCCGTAGTAGCGGCTCCTACGAGCAGTACTTC.

CDR3 residues: CASSLAPTGGDSNQPQHF. Here the CDR3 DNA reads TGCGCCAGCAGCTTGGCGCCGACGGGGGGAGATAGCAATCAGCCCCAGCATTTT. The chain joins TRBV5-1 to TRBJ1-5, with a tentative D call TRBD1 (5 bases). V lost 0 bases and J lost 0, with 16 bases in between. The CDR3 loop spans 18 amino acids. CDR1 and CDR2 (germline): SGHRS, YFSETQ.

This clone appeared once. The V call is TRBV5-6, the J call TRBJ2-7; weak D call: TRBD2 (7 bases). CDR3 length equals 16 residues. The V end lost 0 bases, the J end lost 0 bases, and 13 bases lay between the germline ends. Germline V CDR1 and CDR2: SGHDT, YYEEEE. The CDR3 bases are TGTGCCAGCAGCTTGGACAGGGAGGGACTCTCCTACGAGCAGTACTTC. Its translation is CASSLDREGLSYEQYF.